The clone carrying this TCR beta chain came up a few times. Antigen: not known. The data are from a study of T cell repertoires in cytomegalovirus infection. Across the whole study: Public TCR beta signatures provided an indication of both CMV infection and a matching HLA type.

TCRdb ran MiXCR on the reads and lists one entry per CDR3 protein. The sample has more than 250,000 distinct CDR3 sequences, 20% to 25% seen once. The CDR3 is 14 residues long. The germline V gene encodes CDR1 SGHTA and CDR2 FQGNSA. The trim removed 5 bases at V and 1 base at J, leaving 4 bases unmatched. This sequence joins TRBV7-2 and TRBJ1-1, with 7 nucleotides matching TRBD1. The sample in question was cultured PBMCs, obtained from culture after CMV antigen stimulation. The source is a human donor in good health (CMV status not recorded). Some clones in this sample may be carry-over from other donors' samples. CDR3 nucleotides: TGTGCCAGCAGCAAGGACAGGCAGAACACTGAAGCTTTCTTT. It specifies CASSKDRQNTEAFF.